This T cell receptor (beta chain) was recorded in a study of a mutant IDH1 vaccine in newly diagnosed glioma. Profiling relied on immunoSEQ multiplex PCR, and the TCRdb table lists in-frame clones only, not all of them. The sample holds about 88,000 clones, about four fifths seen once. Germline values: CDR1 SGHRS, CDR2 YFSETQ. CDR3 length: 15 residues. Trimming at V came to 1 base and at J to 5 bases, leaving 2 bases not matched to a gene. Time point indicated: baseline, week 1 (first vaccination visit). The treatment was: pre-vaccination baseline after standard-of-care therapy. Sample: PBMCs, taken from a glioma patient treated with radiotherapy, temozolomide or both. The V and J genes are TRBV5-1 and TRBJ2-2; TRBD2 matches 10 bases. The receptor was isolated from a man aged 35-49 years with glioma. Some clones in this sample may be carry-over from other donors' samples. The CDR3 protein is CASSLTSGVTGELFF. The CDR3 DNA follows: TGCGCCAGCAGCTTGACTAGCGGGGTTACCGGGGAGCTGTTTTTT.